These 19 T cell receptor beta chains originate from one sample sequenced in a study of T cells after posttransplantation cyclophosphamide. Control samples came 1 year after myeloablative marrow transplants with methotrexate plus calcineurin inhibitor. TCRdb's copy holds only in-frame clones and misses some; the assay was immunoSEQ multiplex PCR. The top ten clones hold 3.5% of a sample with approximately 16,000 clones, more than 75% of them seen once. The starting material was PBMCs, obtained after an allogeneic stem cell transplant with a calcineurin inhibitor and methotrexate. Every receptor here comes from a male patient in his fifties who received an allogeneic stem cell transplant from an unrelated donor, was CMV-positive, and had chronic GVHD only. Some T cells may trace back to the graft donor.

The chain has TRBV18 and TRBJ2-5, with 11 bases aligning to TRBD2. The germline gives CDR1 KGHSH, CDR2 LQKENI. The CDR3 consists of 15 residues. V trimming: 4 bases; J trimming: 2 bases; junction bases outside the gene matches: 3. This chain's CDR3 is CASSQTSGTQETQYF. CDR3 DNA sequence: TGTGCCAGCTCACAGACTAGCGGGACGCAAGAGACCCAGTACTTC.

The chain employs TRBV11-3 and TRBJ1-6; D is unresolved. This CDR3 spans 14 amino acids. The germline V gene encodes CDR1 SGHNT and CDR2 YENEEA. Trimming took 0 bases from V and 7 from J, leaving 7 bases between them. In nucleotides, the CDR3 is TGTGCCAGCAGCTTAGATGACAACAATTCACCCCTCCACTTT. This encodes CASSLDDNNSPLHF.

The chain employs TRBV2 and TRBJ2-7; no clear D. The ends were cut back, 5 bases at V and 5 bases at J, with 13 bases in the middle. CDR3 length equals 13 residues. Germline V gene lookup returns CDR1 SNHLY and CDR2 FYNNEI. The CDR3 is CASSPRVADEQYF. Written as DNA, the CDR3 is TGTGCCAGCAGTCCCCGGGTAGCCGACGAGCAGTACTTC.

The V gene is TRBV5-1, the J gene TRBJ2-1; 9 bases fit TRBD1. The germline CDR1 and CDR2 sequences are SGHRS and YFSETQ. The CDR3 runs to 15 residues. Unmatched junction bases numbered 6, after V lost 4 bases and J lost 4 bases. CDR3 sequence (DNA): TGCGCCAGCAGCCCGCCGGGACAGGGATACAATGAGCAGTTCTTC. Translating it yields CASSPPGQGYNEQFF.

The sample holds one count of this clone. V usage is TRBV6-1 and J usage is TRBJ1-6; D ambiguous. The germline V and J ends were trimmed by 4 bases and 10 bases, with 14 bases remaining between them. The CDR3 has 14 residues. The germline CDR1 and CDR2 sequences are MNHNS and SASEGT. CDR3 in DNA: TGTGCCAGCAGTGTCGCCAGGCTCAGGTCACCCCTCCACTTT. It specifies CASSVARLRSPLHF.

The CDR3 nucleotides are TGTGCCAGCAGCAATAGCGGGACCACAGATACGCAGTATTTT. This encodes CASSNSGTTDTQYF. The chain couples TRBV5-6 to TRBJ2-3; TRBD2 matches at 8 bases. With 4 bases clipped from V and 2 bases from J, the junction kept 3 bases outside the gene matches. This CDR3 contains 14 residues. Germline CDR1 reads SGHDT; CDR2 reads YYEEEE.

J is TRBJ1-5 and V is TRBV2; 7 bases align to TRBD1. V was clipped by 4 bases and J by 7 bases; unmatched bases: 10. The CDR3 runs to 15 residues. Germline V gives CDR1 SNHLY, CDR2 FYNNEI. CDR3 nucleotides: TGTGCCAGCAGTGCCTATGGAGGGGGCCGGCAGCCCCAGCATTTT. Translated: CASSAYGGGRQPQHF.

This chain links TRBV5-6 with TRBJ2-3; perhaps TRBD2 as D (5 bases). V shed 2 bases and J shed 0 bases, with 10 bases lying between them. Per germline, CDR1 SGHDT and CDR2 YYEEEE. This CDR3 has 15 residues. The CDR3 DNA reads as TGTGCCAGCAGCTTCGGACTGGGAAGCACAGATACGCAGTATTTT. Residues: CASSFGLGSTDTQYF.

This chain connects TRBV6-5 to TRBJ2-3; 8 positions agree with TRBD2. Trimming took 0 bases from V and 6 from J; bases not matched to a gene: 5. The CDR3 runs 15 residues. CDR1 and CDR2 (germline): MNHEY, SVGAGI. The CDR3 nucleotides are TGTGCCAGCAGTTACTCGGGGACTAGTTACGATACGCAGTATTTT. Its protein is CASSYSGTSYDTQYF.

The rearrangement links TRBV27 to TRBJ2-7, with TRBD1 matching over 8 bases. The trim removed 5 bases at V and 5 bases at J, leaving 8 bases unmatched. The CDR3 contains 14 residues. The V gene's germline CDR1 is MNHEY and CDR2 SMNVEV (reference sequence). The CDR3 nucleotides read TGTGCCAGCAGTCGTGGGGACAGGAGGGACGAGCAGTACTTC. Its protein is CASSRGDRRDEQYF.

This clone appeared once. V gene TRBV19 combines with J gene TRBJ2-1; 8 bases map to TRBD2. V trimming: 5 bases; J trimming: 4 bases; junction bases outside the gene matches: 10. CDR3 length: 16 amino acids. Germline CDR1 LNHDA, CDR2 SQIVND (reference sequence). As DNA, the CDR3 is TGTGCCAGTAGTCCCCGGGGGGGGGAGGGATACAATGAGCAGTTCTTC. The encoded protein is CASSPRGGEGYNEQFF.

The chain couples TRBV28 to TRBJ2-5, with D possibly being TRBD2 (6 bases). The length of the CDR3 is 17 residues. V lost 1 base to trimming and J lost 1 base, with 16 bases between them. CDR1 MDHEN and CDR2 SYDVKM come from the germline V gene. The CDR3 DNA is TGTGCCAGCAGTTTATATTCCGGGACTTCCTCCCAAGAGACCCAGTACTTC. It yields the protein CASSLYSGTSSQETQYF.

This clone was picked up a small number of times. This chain connects TRBV7-2 to TRBJ1-1; D uncertain. With 4 bases removed from V and 0 bases from J, the gap between germline ends came to 3 bases. Germline lookup yields CDR1 SGHTA and CDR2 FQGNSA. The CDR3 loop spans 12 amino acids. CDR3: CASSYMNTEAFF. The DNA of the CDR3 is TGTGCCAGCAGCTACATGAACACTGAAGCTTTCTTT. The entire variable domain, with the rest obtained from reference TRBV7-2 and TRBJ1-1, is as follows: GAGVSQSPSNKVTEKGKDVELRCDPISGHTALYWYRQSLGQGLEFLIYFQGNSAPDKSGLPSDRFSAERTGGSVSTLTIQRTQQEDSAVYLCASSYMNTEAFFGQGTRLTVV.

The genes are TRBV11-3 and TRBJ2-7; TRBD2 matches at 7 bases. The CDR3 loop spans 15 amino acids. Germline loops: CDR1 SGHNT, CDR2 YENEEA. The junction had 10 bases not matched to a gene; V was cut back by 5 bases and J by 3 bases. The CDR3 DNA sequence: TGTGCCAGCAGCCTAATAGGCGGGAGCCACTACGAGCAGTACTTC. Translating it yields CASSLIGGSHYEQYF.

This rearrangement joins TRBV5-1 to TRBJ2-6; D ambiguous. The CDR3 length is 15 residues. Trimming removed 4 bases from V and 4 bases from J, with 12 bases in between. Germline values: CDR1 SGHRS, CDR2 YFSETQ. The CDR3 here is CASSPRGEGANVLTF. The CDR3 coding sequence is TGCGCCAGCAGCCCCCGAGGAGAAGGGGCCAACGTCCTGACTTTC.

The chain recombines TRBV28 with TRBJ1-2; D uncertain. V lost 5 bases and J 4 bases, leaving 8 bases between the germline ends. The germline V gene has CDR1 MDHEN and CDR2 SYDVKM. CDR3 length: 12 amino acids. This chain's CDR3 is CASSPLVYGYTF. CDR3 nucleotides: TGTGCCAGCAGTCCTCTTGTCTATGGCTACACCTTC.

The chain combines TRBV19 with TRBJ1-4; 7 bases align to TRBD1. CDR1 and CDR2 from the germline V gene are LNHDA and SQIVND (reference sequence). There are 17 residues in the CDR3. V gave up 5 bases and J gave up 3 bases; unmatched junction bases: 12. This CDR3 is CASSVDFRDSPNEKLFF. DNA of the CDR3: TGTGCCAGTAGTGTCGATTTCCGGGACAGCCCTAATGAAAAACTGTTTTTT.

The chain recombines TRBV5-1 with TRBJ2-3; D is uncertain. V was shortened by 4 bases and J by 3 bases, with 12 bases between the two germline ends. The germline V gene encodes CDR1 SGHRS and CDR2 YFSETQ. The CDR3 sequence is 14 residues long. The DNA for the CDR3 is TGCGCCAGCAGCGGGCACCCTGGAACAGATACGCAGTATTTT. Translating gives CASSGHPGTDTQYF.

V usage is TRBV11-3 and J usage is TRBJ1-3, with 10 bases that match TRBD1. The germline V gene encodes CDR1 SGHNT and CDR2 YENEEA. The CDR3 spans 16 residues. With V trimmed by 4 bases and J by 3 bases, 6 bases remained unmatched. CDR3: CASSSRQGADGNTIYF. Here the CDR3 DNA reads TGTGCCAGCAGCTCGCGACAGGGGGCGGATGGAAACACCATATATTTT.